The source of this T cell receptor beta chain is a study of identical twins. TCRdb re-derived calls from the 5' RACE reads in MiXCR, one entry per CDR3 protein. Seen here are fewer than 350,000 distinct CDR3 sequences, about 8.1% observed once, and the top ten hold less than 2.5%. The germline gives CDR1 DFQATT, CDR2 SNEGSKA (reference sequence). The CDR3 sequence is 13 residues long. The V gene lost 5 bases and the J gene lost 3 bases, with 14 bases spanning the gap. A further study also used this sample, focusing on yellow fever vaccine responses in identical twins.

The TCR comes from a young woman in good health. The source material was memory (CD45RO+) T cells sorted from blood. The genes are TRBV20-1 and TRBJ2-7, with D possibly TRBD1 on 6 matching bases. Here the CDR3 DNA reads TGCAGTGCTGGTAGACAGGAGATCTACGAGCAGTACTTC. It codes for CSAGRQEIYEQYF.